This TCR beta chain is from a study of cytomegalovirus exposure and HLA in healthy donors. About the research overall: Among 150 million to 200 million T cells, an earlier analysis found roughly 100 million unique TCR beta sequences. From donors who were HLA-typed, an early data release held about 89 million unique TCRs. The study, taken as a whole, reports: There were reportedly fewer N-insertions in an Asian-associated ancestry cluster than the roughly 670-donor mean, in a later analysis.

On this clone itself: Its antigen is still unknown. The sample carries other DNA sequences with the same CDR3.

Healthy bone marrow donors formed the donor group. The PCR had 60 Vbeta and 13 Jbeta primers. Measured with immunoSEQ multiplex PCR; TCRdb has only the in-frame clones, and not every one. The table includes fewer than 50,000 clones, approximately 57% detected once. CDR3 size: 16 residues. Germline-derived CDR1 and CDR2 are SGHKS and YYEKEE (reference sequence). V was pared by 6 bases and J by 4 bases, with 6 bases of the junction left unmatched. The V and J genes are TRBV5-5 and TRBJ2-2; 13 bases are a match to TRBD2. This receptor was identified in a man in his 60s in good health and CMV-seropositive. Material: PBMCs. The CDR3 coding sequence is TGTGCCAGCAACCGGGGACTAGCGGGATTCACCGGGGAGCTGTTTTTT. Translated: CASNRGLAGFTGELFF. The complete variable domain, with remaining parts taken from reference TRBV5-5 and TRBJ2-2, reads DAGVTQSPTHLIKTRGQQVTLRCSPISGHKSVSWYQQVLGQGPQFIFQYYEKEERGRGNFPDRFSARQFPNYSSELNVNALLLGDSALYLCASNRGLAGFTGELFFGEGSRLTVL.